The 20 T cell receptor beta chains reported below all come from one sample, sequenced in a study of T cells in Graves' hyperthyroidism and ophthalmopathy. The source material, RNA transcripts, was used to amplify TCR beta CDR3 regions. Researchers ran a first-round RT-PCR on the TCR CDR3 using the HTBI primer set. TCRdb recomputed calls from the multiplex PCR reads with MiXCR, one row per CDR3 protein. In the table there are around 350,000 distinct CDR3 sequences, less than 20% of which are singletons. The sequencing sample was made of blood. The receptor set was obtained from a woman between 18 and 30 years old with Graves' hyperthyroidism that later progressed to Graves' ophthalmopathy.

This clonotype was seen repeatedly, ten times or more. This sequence joins TRBV28 and TRBJ1-1, with a weak D call TRBD1 (5 bases). This CDR3 is built from 13 residues. Looked up from germline, CDR1 is MDHEN and CDR2 is SYDVKM. Deletions cut 5 bases from V and 1 base from J, with 8 bases between. Here the CDR3 reads CASSGTENTEAFF. The CDR3 nucleotides are TGTGCCAGCAGTGGGACGGAGAACACTGAAGCTTTCTTT.

In regard to this clonotype: This likely comes from a read error, as the CDR3 has no conserved phenylalanine or tryptophan at its end. The rearrangement uses TRBV28 and TRBJ1-3; TRBD1 is a possible D gene (5 bases). V was trimmed by 7 bases and J by 4 bases, leaving 26 bases between them. Germline V CDR1 and CDR2: MDHEN, SYDVKM. The CDR3 has 18 residues. CDR3 in DNA: TGTGCCAGCACCCGACTAGAAAGTATGGGACTTACGGGAAACACCATATATCTT. It specifies CASTRLESMGLTGNTIYL.

This clonotype was counted at least ten times. This chain joins TRBV7-2 and TRBJ2-7; a possible D gene is TRBD2 (5 bases). CDR3 size: 14 residues. Germline-derived CDR1 and CDR2 are SGHTA and FQGNSA. Trimming removed 7 bases at V and 5 bases at J, with 18 bases between. The CDR3 spells CASNDGESRHEQYF. The CDR3 DNA sequence: TGTGCCAGCAACGACGGGGAGTCGAGACACGAGCAGTACTTC.

This clonotype appeared many times. V usage is TRBV13 and J usage is TRBJ2-2; TRBD2 agrees at 14 bases. From germline, CDR1 is PRHDT and CDR2 FYEKMQ (reference sequence). The V gene end was trimmed by 5 bases and the J gene end by 5 bases; junction bases not matched to a gene: 7. The CDR3 contains 17 residues. CDR3: CASSDGTSGSGTGELFF. In DNA, the CDR3 is TGTGCCAGCAGCGATGGGACTAGCGGGAGTGGTACCGGGGAGCTGTTTTTT.

This clonotype showed up just once. This clone may be a read error of a much larger clone one base away. V gene TRBV5-1 combines with J gene TRBJ1-1; no clear D. Germline values: CDR1 SGHRS, CDR2 YFSETQ. Trimming took 2 bases from V and 3 from J, leaving 11 bases between them. This CDR3 is built from 14 residues. The CDR3 here is CASSFLLRDTEAFF. The CDR3 DNA reads TGCGCCAGCAGCTTTCTCTTGAGGGACACTGAAGCTTTCTTT. Combining the CDR3 with reference TRBV5-1 and TRBJ1-1 gives the whole variable domain KAGVTQTPRYLIKTRGQQVTLSCSPISGHRSVSWYQQTPGQGLQFLFEYFSETQRNKGNFPGRFSGRQFSNSRSEMNVSTLELGDSALYLCASSFLLRDTEAFFGQGTRLTVV.

This clonotype was detected many times. The V gene is TRBV12-3 or TRBV12-4, the J gene TRBJ2-7, with D tentatively TRBD2 (6 bases). Trimming pared 1 base from V and 7 bases from J, leaving 11 bases between. The CDR3 spans 13 residues. CDR3 loop: CASSLGGVEEQYF. CDR3 in DNA: TGTGCCAGCAGTTTAGGGGGGGTGGAGGAGCAGTACTTC.

This clonotype was seen at least ten times. This chain joins TRBV28 and TRBJ1-1, with 9 bases lining up with TRBD1. The CDR3 covers 15 residues. Trimming took 6 bases from V and 3 from J; bases not matched to a gene: 8. Germline-derived CDR1 and CDR2 are MDHEN and SYDVKM. The CDR3 sequence: CASSAGQGLDTEAFF. CDR3 DNA: TGTGCCAGCAGCGCAGGACAGGGGCTCGACACTGAAGCTTTCTTT.

This chain links TRBV6-1 with TRBJ2-7; D unclear. V lost 4 bases, J lost 2 bases, and 15 bases lay in between. Germline loops: CDR1 MNHNS, CDR2 SASEGT. This CDR3 comprises 15 residues. CDR3 in amino acids: CASSVVTENPYEQYF. The DNA for the CDR3 is TGTGCCAGCAGTGTGGTTACCGAAAATCCCTACGAGCAGTACTTC.

This clonotype was counted ten times or more. The CDR3 bases are TGCAGTGCTAGTTCCAGGGCCGGAGAAGCTTTCTTT. Protein: CSASSRAGEAFF. V usage is TRBV20-1 and J usage is TRBJ1-1, with a possible D match to TRBD1 (5 bases). This CDR3 has 12 amino acids. CDR1 DFQATT and CDR2 SNEGSKA come from the germline V gene (reference sequence). The ends were cut back, 3 bases at V and 8 bases at J, with 13 bases in the middle.

The chain carries TRBV29-1 and TRBJ2-3; unclear D gene. The CDR3 contains 12 residues. CDR1 and CDR2 from the germline V gene are SQVTM and ANQGSEA. The V end lost 5 bases, the J end lost 0 bases, and 6 bases lay between the germline ends. CDR3 region: CSVRPSTDTQYF. CDR3 DNA sequence: TGCAGCGTTCGCCCTAGCACAGATACGCAGTATTTT.

To note about this clonotype: Relative to the germline gene, one junction end is altered; a read error may explain this. The genes are TRBV7-9 and TRBJ2-1; D remains ambiguous. Germline loops: CDR1 SEHNR, CDR2 FQNEAQ (reference sequence). The CDR3 contains 13 residues. This CDR3 reads CASGLGLDNEQFF. In nucleotides, the CDR3 is TGTGCCAGCGGCTTAGGATTGGATAATGAGCAGTTCTTC.

The V and J genes are TRBV6-1 and TRBJ1-6; tentatively, D is TRBD1 (5 bases). Germline CDR1 and CDR2: MNHNS and SASEGT. V lost 5 bases and J lost 10, with 24 bases in between. There are 17 residues in the CDR3. The CDR3 is CASSQMYRDPGGSPLHF. The CDR3 nucleotides read TGTGCCAGCAGTCAGATGTACCGGGACCCCGGGGGATCACCCCTCCACTTT.

V and J are TRBV4-2 and TRBJ1-1, with a tentative D call TRBD1 (5 bases). CDR3 size: 16 residues. CDR1 and CDR2 from the germline V gene are LGHNA and YNFKEQ. Trimming left V 4 bases short and J 7 bases short, with 22 bases between. CDR3 region: CASSPWEGANDNEAFF. In DNA, the CDR3 is TGTGCCAGCAGCCCTTGGGAAGGGGCTAATGACAATGAAGCTTTCTTT.

The CDR3 reads CSARDRGGVYNEQFF. The CDR3 DNA reads TGCAGTGCTAGAGATCGTGGGGGGGTTTACAATGAGCAGTTCTTC. This chain connects TRBV20-1 to TRBJ2-1; 7 positions agree with TRBD2. Looked up from germline, CDR1 is DFQATT and CDR2 is SNEGSKA (reference sequence). V lost 0 bases to trimming and J lost 4 bases; unmatched junction nucleotides: 6. The CDR3 is 15 amino acids.

This clonotype was picked up many times. DNA for the CDR3: TGTGCCAGCAGCTTAGCGGGAACGGTATTCTACGAGCAGTACTTC. This codes for CASSLAGTVFYEQYF. The chain carries TRBV13 and TRBJ2-7; a possible D gene is TRBD2 (5 bases). This CDR3 comprises 15 residues. V was trimmed by 1 base and J by 3 bases, leaving 13 bases between them. CDR1 and CDR2 from the germline V gene are PRHDT and FYEKMQ (reference sequence).

This clonotype was found a few times. The chain has TRBV20-1 and TRBJ1-2, with D unclear. V was cut by 5 bases and J by 3 bases, with 7 bases left in between. The CDR3 loop spans 11 amino acids. Per the germline V gene, CDR1 is DFQATT and CDR2 is SNEGSKA (reference sequence). The CDR3: CSAGIDYGYTF. CDR3 in DNA: TGCAGTGCTGGGATCGACTATGGCTACACCTTC.

This clonotype was recorded at least ten times. The chain couples TRBV2 to TRBJ1-5; 7 positions match TRBD1. The J segment lost 6 bases and the V segment lost 11 bases, leaving 7 bases of the junction unmatched. The length of the CDR3 is 12 residues. Germline V CDR1 and CDR2: SNHLY, FYNNEI. CDR3 protein: CARGRGRQPQHF. The CDR3 nucleotides are TGTGCCCGGGGGAGGGGGCGTCAGCCCCAGCATTTT.

With respect to this clonotype: A read error may be the cause here, since a much bigger clone is one base away. The chain uses TRBV30 and TRBJ2-1; TRBD2 aligns across 11 bases. This CDR3 is 17 amino acids long. Germline CDR1 reads GTSNPN; CDR2 reads SVGIG (reference sequence). Written as DNA, the CDR3 is TGTACCTGGAGTGTAGGGTTAGGGACTAGCGGTTGGAATGAGCAGTTCTTC. Protein sequence: CTWSVGLGTSGWNEQFF.

About this clonotype itself: One end of the junction fails to match germline, which may point to a read error. The gene calls are TRBV7-2 and TRBJ2-3; the D gene could be TRBD1 or TRBD2 (6 bases each). The germline V gene has CDR1 SGHTA and CDR2 FQGNSA. There are 14 residues in the CDR3. For the CDR3, the DNA is TGTGCCAGCAGCTTTTTGGGGGGCACAGATATGCAGTATTTT. This encodes CASSFLGGTDMQYF. Full variable domain (remainder filled in from reference TRBV7-2 and TRBJ2-3): GAGVSQSPSNKVTEKGKDVELRCDPISGHTALYWYRQSLGQGLEFLIYFQGNSAPDKSGLPSDRFSAERTGGSVSTLTIQRTQQEDSAVYLCASSFLGGTDMQYFGPGTRLTVL.

The table lists this clonotype with a few counts. The genes are TRBV2 and TRBJ1-4; D is undetermined. Per the germline V gene, CDR1 is SNHLY and CDR2 is FYNNEI. Trimming left V 4 bases short and J 0 bases short, with 15 bases between. This CDR3 is built from 17 residues. This CDR3 is CASSGLYPWATNEKLFF. DNA of the CDR3: TGTGCCAGCAGTGGACTGTACCCCTGGGCAACTAATGAAAAACTGTTTTTT.